The 3 T cell receptor beta chains given below trace back to one sample, sequenced in a study of blood T cell repertoires in COVID-19. The data were produced by immunoSEQ multiplex PCR, yet TCRdb's version contains in-frame clones alone and is incomplete. The sample lists 55,000 to 70,000 clones, about 88% occurring once. Material: peripheral blood. These receptor sequences come from a woman aged 70-85 years with active COVID-19.

The chain couples TRBV2 to TRBJ1-2; D ambiguous. Germline V CDR1 and CDR2: SNHLY, FYNNEI. The CDR3 runs to 14 residues. V was trimmed by 8 bases and J by 4 bases, leaving 17 bases between them. The chain's CDR3 is CASVEQVDLYGYTF. The CDR3, as DNA: TGTGCCAGCGTTGAGCAGGTTGATCTCTATGGCTACACCTTC.

The CDR3 loop is CASSSLAEGYEQYF. CDR3 bases: TGTGCCAGCAGCTCCCTAGCGGAGGGCTACGAGCAGTACTTC. The gene calls are TRBV7-6 and TRBJ2-7; 7 bases are shared with TRBD2. The V and J ends lost 4 bases and 3 bases, in that order; junction bases with no gene match: 6. CDR3 length: 14 amino acids. Germline assignment: CDR1 SGHVS and CDR2 FNYEAQ. Full variable domain (outside the CDR3, taken from reference TRBV7-6 and TRBJ2-7): GAGVSQSPRYKVTKRGQDVALRCDPISGHVSLYWYRQALGQGPEFLTYFNYEAQQDKSGLPNDRFSAERPEGSISTLTIQRTEQRDSAMYRCASSSLAEGYEQYFGPGTRLTVT.

The rearrangement joins TRBV6-2 or TRBV6-3 to TRBJ2-7, with a tentative D call TRBD2 (5 bases). V was pared by 0 bases and J by 3 bases, with 15 bases between. The CDR3 is made up of 16 amino acids. CDR1 and CDR2 from the germline V gene are MNHEY and SVGEGT. CDR3 loop: CASSYSSKDWGYEQYF. CDR3 DNA sequence: TGTGCCAGCAGTTACTCGAGTAAGGACTGGGGCTACGAGCAGTACTTC.